The T cell receptor beta chain described here comes from a study of T cell responses to AZD1222 COVID-19 vaccine. Study-level findings and limits: Just a handful of people given AZD1222 tested seropositive at baseline. When two AZD1222 doses had been given, Spike-specific TCR breadth and depth rose. Donor demographics were predominantly white British with a female majority; clonal diversity may be underestimated. Close to half of spike-specific TCRs reportedly recognize unmutated variant regions.

Germline CDR1 MNHEY, CDR2 SMNVEV (reference sequence). The ends were cut back, 7 bases at V and 6 bases at J, with 7 bases in the middle. The CDR3 totals 11 residues. Clones were read by immunoSEQ multiplex PCR, and TCRdb kept only the in-frame ones, dropping some. The table lists roughly 67,000 clones, 88% of them singletons. Worth noting for this clone: Antigen specificity is unknown.

The clonotype originates from an adult in good health. This chain joins TRBV27 and TRBJ2-1, with D unclear. The input for sequencing was peripheral blood, taken on day 0 of AZD1222 vaccination. The CDR3 is CASTGFNEQFF. DNA of the CDR3: TGTGCCAGCACCGGGTTCAATGAGCAGTTCTTC.